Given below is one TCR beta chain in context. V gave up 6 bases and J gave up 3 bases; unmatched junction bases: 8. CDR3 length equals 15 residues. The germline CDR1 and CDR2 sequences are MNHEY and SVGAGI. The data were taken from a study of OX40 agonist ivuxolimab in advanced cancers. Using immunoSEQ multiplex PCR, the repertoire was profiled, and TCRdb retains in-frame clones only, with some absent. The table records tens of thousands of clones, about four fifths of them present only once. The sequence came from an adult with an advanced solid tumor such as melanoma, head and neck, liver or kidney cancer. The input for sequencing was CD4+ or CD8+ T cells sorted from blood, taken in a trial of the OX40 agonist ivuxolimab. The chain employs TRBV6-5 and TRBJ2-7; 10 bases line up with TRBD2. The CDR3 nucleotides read TGTGCCAGCAGCTCGGGACTAGCGACCTTCTACGAGCAGTACTTC. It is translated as CASSSGLATFYEQYF.